This T cell receptor beta chain was identified during a study of human T cells and chemical hapten exposure. The sample's time point: patch test 2, 6 weeks after DPC sensitization. Regarding treatment: therapeutic diphenylcyclopropenone sensitization with weekly scalp DPC. Per the original data handling: TCRs per sample had a median of approximately 98,000 and ranged from roughly 23,224 to 700,000. TCRdb re-called the RACE reads with MiXCR, one entry per CDR3 protein. The V and J calls shown here were made by TCRdb, not taken from the authors' results. Of approximately 80,000 distinct CDR3 sequences detected, roughly 10% appear once; the ten largest clones hold under 2.5%. Per germline, CDR1 SGDLS and CDR2 YYNGEE. The V end was cut by 1 base, the J end by 8 bases, with 6 bases between. The length of the CDR3 is 12 residues.

The TCR was taken from a woman aged 25 to 39 with alopecia areata. Some clones in this sample may be carry-over from other donors' samples. The V call is TRBV9, the J call TRBJ2-2; D is undetermined. The material sequenced was whole blood, taken in connection with sensitization to the hapten diphenylcyclopropenone (DPC). The CDR3 loop reads CASSVIEGELFF. For the CDR3, the DNA is TGTGCCAGCAGCGTAATAGAAGGGGAGCTGTTTTTT.